These T cell receptor beta chains were read from a single sample in a study of T cell responses to AZD1222 COVID-19 vaccine. Clones were read by immunoSEQ multiplex PCR, and TCRdb kept only the in-frame ones, dropping some. The table lists about 100,000 clones, 80% to 95% of them singletons, with around 1.7% in the top ten. Source: peripheral blood, taken on day 0 of AZD1222 vaccination. Every receptor here comes from an adult in good health. Both conserved end residues are part of each CDR3. The order of the fields is D gene, V gene, J gene, clone size, CDR3 length, CDR3 protein, CDR3 DNA. A D gene is named only where the DNA matches it firmly. Some rows mark clone size as missing; the rest say once, few, many or name a class of expanded clone.

>NA|TRBV3-1/TRBV3-2|TRBJ1-3|NA|15
CASSQVPSSGNTIYF
TGTGCCAGCAGCCAAGTACCTAGCTCTGGAAACACCATATATTTT
>NA|TRBV5-6|TRBJ2-3|NA|13
CASSPSRSDTQYF
TGTGCCAGCAGCCCTTCGAGGTCAGATACGCAGTATTTT
>NA|TRBV28|TRBJ1-3|NA|16
CASSLGLGVGGNTIYF
TGTGCCAGCAGTTTAGGGTTGGGGGTTGGTGGAAACACCATATATTTT
>NA|TRBV9|TRBJ2-2|NA|16
CASSARPLVSTGELFF
TGTGCCAGCAGCGCGAGACCACTAGTGTCGACCGGGGAGCTGTTTTTT
>TRBD2|TRBV18|TRBJ2-2|NA|18
CASSPTALAGGGAGELFF
TGTGCCAGCTCACCAACGGCGTTGGCGGGAGGAGGGGCCGGGGAGCTGTTTTTT
>NA|TRBV30|TRBJ1-5|NA|13
CAWSNRNGQPQHF
TGTGCCTGGAGTAACAGGAATGGGCAGCCCCAGCATTTT
>TRBD1|TRBV5-1|TRBJ2-3|NA|17
CASSLDGTGFSTDTQYF
TGCGCCAGCAGCTTGGACGGGACAGGTTTTAGCACAGATACGCAGTATTTT
>NA|TRBV10-1|TRBJ2-2|NA|14
CASSAAGWTGELFF
TGCGCCAGCAGCGCGGCAGGGTGGACCGGGGAGCTGTTTTTT
>NA|TRBV15|TRBJ2-2|NA|17
CATSRAPGLRGTGELFF
TGTGCCACCAGCAGAGCCCCGGGACTCCGGGGCACCGGGGAGCTGTTTTTT
>TRBD1|TRBV12-5|TRBJ1-1|once|14
CASGFTGASTEAFF
TGTGCTAGTGGTTTCACAGGGGCCTCTACTGAAGCTTTCTTT
>TRBD1|TRBV9|TRBJ2-7|NA|14
CASSVRTGEGEQYF
TGTGCCAGCAGCGTAAGGACAGGGGAAGGCGAGCAGTACTTC